This T cell receptor beta chain was recovered during a study of blood T cell repertoires in COVID-19. In the study overall: Both acute and convalescent COVID-19 samples were obtained from the United States, Italy and Spain. From T cells, B-cell-depleted T cells, or PBMCs came the material, which was cDNA or gDNA.

Per the original data handling: Using reference gene primer amplification, nucleated cell counts were estimated. Profiled with immunoSEQ multiplex PCR; TCRdb holds only in-frame clones, not every one. The V and J calls and clone size were taken over from that table, and D and trimming were inferred from the DNA. The sample lists roughly 120,000 clones; roughly 91% were seen once. V lost 8 bases and J lost 6; bases outside the gene matches: 4. The germline gives CDR1 MNHNY, CDR2 SVGAGI (reference sequence). The CDR3 is 13 amino acids. This receptor was obtained from a woman aged 50 to 60 with acute or convalescent COVID-19. The rearrangement joins TRBV6-6 to TRBJ1-3, with 10 bases matching TRBD1. The sequenced material came from peripheral blood. The CDR3 DNA is TGTGCCAGCTTTGGGACAGGGGAAAACACCATATATTTT. Its protein product is CASFGTGENTIYF.